This section outlines one T cell receptor (beta chain) sequence together with its context. Its antigen is still unknown. Only in-frame clones appear in the TCRdb table, and some are missing; sequencing was by immunoSEQ multiplex PCR. The table lists 2 million to 2.5 million clones, over 85% of them singletons. V lost 0 bases to trimming and J lost 5 bases; unmatched junction nucleotides: 6. Germline V gene data show CDR1 as SGHRS and CDR2 as YFSETQ. This CDR3 region has 15 residues. The CD4+ fraction was divided into a CD45RA+ naive subset and a CD45RA-negative memory subset. This record comes from a study of shared clonotypes between healthy human individuals. Study-level background: Researchers assigned three CD4 naive, three CD4 memory, two CD8 naive and one CD8 memory plate to each donor.

Study-wide findings and caveats: Limitation of the genetic and exposure-history diversity represented came from the few donors. Generation of non-shared clonotypes was less probable than generation of clonotypes shared by all four donors.

J is TRBJ2-5 and V is TRBV5-1; 8 bases align to TRBD2. The TCR comes from a man in his late teens or twenties in good health. Some clones in this sample may be carry-over from other donors' samples. The sample taken for sequencing was naive CD4+ T cells from PBMCs. Subset noted: CD45RA+ positively selected. In nucleotides, the CDR3 is TGCGCCAGCAGCTTGGGGACTAGCAATGGGGAGACCCAGTACTTC. Encoded protein: CASSLGTSNGETQYF.